Sequencing of this TCR beta chain was carried out in a study of monozygotic twins with inflammatory bowel disease. General study results and limits: No single strong signal or clonotype associated with IBD was supported.

The template was total RNA from whole blood, with no T cell sorting. A word on this clonotype: The antigen is undetermined.

With the 5' RACE reads reprocessed, TCRdb shows one record per CDR3 protein and no DNA. The sample table includes under 200,000 distinct CDR3 sequences. The CDR3 has 13 residues. The receptor was isolated from a human donor with ulcerative colitis or Crohn's disease, or a healthy co-twin of an affected twin (not recorded which). The specimen sequenced was blood. The rearrangement uses TRBV12-3 or TRBV12-4 and TRBJ2-7. This CDR3 is CASSSGKTRTSLF.